The clone carrying this TCR beta chain came up a few times. Germline DNA was also extracted, and blood RNA was taken from unsorted whole blood. Chronic HBV infection, untreated so far, was present in the patients. Around 3.7 milliliters of peripheral blood were collected before surgery. TCR beta cDNA was made from around 460 ng total RNA with a constant-region primer. Three rounds of nested multiplex PCR with slightly modified ARM-PCR produced TCR beta libraries. With TRBV1-TRBV30 forward primers and a C-beta reverse primer, the first two PCR rounds were run for around 10 cycles each. TCRdb independently ran MiXCR on the multiplex PCR reads; one entry per CDR3 protein. Of some 190,000 distinct CDR3 sequences in the sample, 50% to 75% were seen once. The CDR3 contains 15 residues. The germline V gene encodes CDR1 WSHSY and CDR2 SAAADI. V trimming: 11 bases; J trimming: 0 bases; junction bases outside the gene matches: 9.

This entry belongs to a study of tumor-infiltrating lymphocytes in primary liver carcinoma. Study in general: Tumor lesions were T1-T3 N0M0 and spanned about 4.2 to 10 cm.

V usage is TRBV10-2 and J usage is TRBJ1-4; 7 nucleotides match TRBD1. This receptor was identified in a man in his forties with primary liver carcinoma and hepatitis B virus infection. The sample was peripheral blood. CDR3 region: CAADRERATNEKLFF. Written as DNA, the CDR3 is TGCGCCGCCGACAGGGAAAGGGCAACTAATGAAAAACTGTTTTTT.